A selection of T cell receptor beta chains follows, all from one sample in a study. Each CDR3 protein is one row after TCRdb ran MiXCR on the 5' RACE reads. The table shows about 46,000 distinct CDR3 sequences, with around 26% occurring only once. Sequences were obtained from naive CD4+ T cells sorted from blood. These receptor sequences come from a female donor with breast cancer. CDR3s include the opening cysteine and the closing phenylalanine or tryptophan. A D gene is named only where the DNA matches it firmly. A clone size is listed for some rows: how often the clone was seen (once, few, many), or a class if it is expanded.

D	V	size	J	CDR3	DNA
TRBD1	TRBV4-1	few	TRBJ2-7	CASSIGTAPFGEQYF	TGCGCCAGCAGCATCGGGACAGCCCCCTTTGGCGAGCAGTACTTC
.	TRBV20-1	few	TRBJ2-5	CSASRGNGETQYF	TGCAGTGCTAGTCGTGGGAACGGAGAGACCCAGTACTTC
.	TRBV19	.	TRBJ1-4	CASGHGGGYEKLFF	TGTGCCAGTGGACATGGGGGGGGCTATGAAAAACTGTTTTTT
.	TRBV6-6	.	TRBJ1-4	CASRPVGRNEKLFF	TGTGCCAGCAGACCCGTCGGACGTAATGAAAAACTGTTTTTT
.	TRBV11-3	.	TRBJ2-1	CASSRTSAGEQFF	TGTGCCAGCAGCCGAACCTCGGCTGGTGAGCAGTTCTTC
.	TRBV7-2	few	TRBJ2-2	CASSGRGTGELFF	TGTGCCAGCAGCGGCAGGGGCACCGGGGAGCTGTTTTTT
TRBD1	TRBV5-1	many	TRBJ2-5	CASSLGLLDRAEETQYF	TGCGCCAGCAGCTTGGGACTGCTGGACAGGGCCGAAGAGACCCAGTACTTC
.	TRBV6-5	.	TRBJ2-6	CASSYRWSGANVLTF	TGTGCCAGCAGTTACCGTTGGTCTGGGGCCAACGTCCTGACCTTC
TRBD1	TRBV6-1	few	TRBJ1-5	CASSDRDRSSNQPQHF	TGTGCCAGCAGTGATAGGGACAGGTCTAGCAATCAGCCCCAGCATTTT
.	TRBV6-5	few	TRBJ2-2	CASSYSFGGFTGELFF	TGTGCCAGCAGTTACTCTTTCGGGGGCTTCACCGGGGAGCTGTTTTTT
TRBD2	TRBV4-3	.	TRBJ2-5	CASSQELRLAEETQYF	TGCGCCAGCAGCCAAGAACTAAGACTAGCGGAAGAGACCCAGTACTTC
.	TRBV27	few	TRBJ2-7	CASSKILEGGYEQYF	TGTGCCAGCAGTAAGATACTAGAAGGTGGCTACGAGCAGTACTTC
.	TRBV20-1	.	TRBJ2-7	CSARAAGWRGEGNEQYF	TGCAGTGCTAGAGCAGCTGGGTGGAGGGGTGAGGGGAACGAGCAGTACTTC
.	TRBV27	many	TRBJ2-1	CASGYNEQFF	TGTGCCAGCGGCTACAATGAGCAGTTCTTC
.	TRBV4-1	few	TRBJ2-1	CASSQVLHEQFF	TGCGCCAGCAGCCAAGTGTTACACGAGCAGTTCTTC
.	TRBV29-1	many	TRBJ2-7	CSVAPGTEQYF	TGCAGCGTTGCTCCCGGCACCGAGCAGTACTTC
TRBD1	TRBV20-1	few	TRBJ2-7	CSAGTGLPYEQYF	TGCAGTGCTGGGACAGGCCTCCCCTACGAGCAGTACTTC
TRBD2	TRBV4-1	once	TRBJ2-7	CASSPSGGGKSSYEQYF	TGCGCCAGCAGCCCTTCGGGCGGGGGGAAAAGCTCCTACGAGCAGTACTTC
.	TRBV5-5	.	TRBJ1-6	CASSALPGQFPYSPLHF	TGTGCCAGCAGCGCCTTGCCTGGACAGTTCCCTTATTCACCCCTCCACTTT
.	TRBV5-1	.	TRBJ2-3	CASSLRPEDTQYF	TGCGCCAGCAGCTTGAGGCCGGAGGATACGCAGTATTTT
.	TRBV7-2	.	TRBJ2-1	CASSLATAYNEQFF	TGTGCCAGCAGCTTAGCGACAGCTTACAATGAGCAGTTCTTC
.	TRBV4-2	few	TRBJ2-3	CASSQSFRGPDTQYF	TGTGCCAGCAGCCAATCATTCAGGGGTCCAGATACGCAGTATTTT
TRBD1	TRBV12-3/TRBV12-4	.	TRBJ1-2	CASSWGDRGRLFDYTF	TGTGCCAGCAGTTGGGGGGACAGGGGTCGCCTTTTTGACTACACCTTC
.	TRBV6-5	few	TRBJ2-5	CASSQRGGQETQYF	TGTGCCAGCAGTCAGAGGGGCGGGCAAGAGACCCAGTACTTC
.	TRBV28	.	TRBJ2-3	CASSPSTTDTQYF	TGTGCCAGCAGTCCTTCCACCACAGATACGCAGTATTTT
.	TRBV6-5	medium-sized	TRBJ2-5	CASTQSLRERWETQYF	TGTGCCAGCACCCAGAGTCTAAGGGAACGGTGGGAGACCCAGTACTTC
TRBD1	TRBV29-1	many	TRBJ1-2	CSVEGARQGEGYGYTF	TGCAGCGTTGAAGGGGCAAGACAGGGAGAAGGCTATGGCTACACCTTC
.	TRBV12-3/TRBV12-4	few	TRBJ2-1	CASSLAGTQSVEQFF	TGTGCCAGCAGTTTAGCCGGGACTCAGTCTGTCGAGCAGTTCTTC